The T cell receptor (beta chain) described here comes from a study of CD8+ T cells in alopecia areata. RNA was isolated and reverse transcribed to cDNA, the sequencing template. TCRdb's copy holds only in-frame clones and misses some; the assay was immunoSEQ multiplex PCR. This sample has 120,000 or so clones; 58% occur once, and the top ten carry nearly 30%. The treatment denotes: oral pan-JAK inhibitor, 5-10 mg twice daily. Note on this clone: Its antigen is unidentified.

Overall study results and limits: Affected lesional scalp, above all in alopecia totalis/universalis, was more clonal than normal scalp. Clonality in the scalp and expanded CD8+ clones ranked among the top 100 were significantly decreased by tofacitinib. Sequencing of scalp tissue also captures the resident alphabeta T cells of normal skin. The treated group had a single nonresponder, limiting CD8+ expansion-response conclusions.

The CDR3 loop spans 14 amino acids. V was cut by 4 bases and J by 1 base, with 12 bases left in between. Germline CDR1 and CDR2: SQVTM and ANQGSEA. The clonotype comes from a human donor with alopecia areata. Here the sequenced sample was CD8+ T cells sorted from blood, taken at week 4, from a patient treated with tofacitinib. The chain recombines TRBV29-1 with TRBJ2-3; perhaps TRBD2 as D (7 bases). The CDR3 protein is CSVAGGPRTDTQYF. The CDR3, as DNA: TGCAGCGTTGCCGGGGGGCCCCGCACAGATACGCAGTATTTT.